The clone carrying this T cell receptor (beta chain) was found many times. The antigen is undetermined. A patient was excluded if there was uncontrolled infection, other autoimmune disease, pregnancy or lactation. Diagnoses rested on clinical symptoms, serum thyroxine and TRAb, thyroid ultrasound and orbital computed tomography. From 10 ml of fresh peripheral blood, PBMCs were isolated. The sample belongs to a study of T cells in Graves' hyperthyroidism and ophthalmopathy. Overall study findings and caveats: In validation, the model predicted ophthalmopathy. These predictions came a median roughly 7.1 months before onset.

Amplification targeted TCR beta CDR3 regions from RNA transcripts. The HTBI primer set served for first-round RT-PCR of the TCR CDR3. Each CDR3 protein gets one entry after TCRdb re-called the multiplex PCR reads with MiXCR. The sample lists under 650,000 distinct CDR3 sequences; under 20% were seen once. Germline CDR1 and CDR2: MNHEY and SVGAGI. CDR3 length: 15 amino acids. Germline trimming cut 0 bases from V and 7 bases from J; bases unmatched to any gene: 6. Sample: blood. The V and J genes are TRBV6-5 and TRBJ2-1, with 7 bases fitting TRBD2. The sequence derives from a woman aged 30 to 39 with Graves' hyperthyroidism. The CDR3 protein is CASSYSVAGGNEQFF. In nucleotides, the CDR3 is TGTGCCAGCAGTTACTCGGTTGCCGGGGGGAATGAGCAGTTCTTC.